The present TCR beta chain was sequenced within a study of molecular identifiers for immune sequencing clone quantification (dated by TCRdb to the late 2010s). Notes on the research overall: For a replicate experiment, RNA from 20,000 or 100,000 naive CD8 T cells was divided into five aliquots, and four of the five aliquots were sequenced. The study was a methods study using CD8 T cells to benchmark molecular-identifier clustering-based TCR repertoire sequencing (MIDCIRS) and TCR RNA copy counting. Findings and caveats that apply to the study as a whole: Highly expanded clone sizes could be underestimated if identical TCR molecules share a barcode. Modeling indicated approximately 3.2 TCR RNA copies recovered per cell, compared with approximately 10 by digital PCR, which implies a capture efficiency of 25% to 35%. Spiked-in Jurkat TCR RNA equivalent to a single cell was reported to be detectable even among approximately 1.1 million naive CD8 T cells. When barcode sub-clustering was not used, chimeric consensus sequences inflated TCR diversity, with chimeras reaching as high as 47%. In CMV-specific effector cells, over 98% of molecules were held by clones above 20 RNA copies, whereas under 1% of molecules were held by such clones in naive cells. Spiked-in Jurkat TCR RNA (10 copies' worth), which is not part of the donor repertoire, was contained in the naive libraries.

The CDR3 numbers 16 residues from cysteine through phenylalanine. Of all the DNA, just the CDR3 is kept, 48 bases in frame from base 1. The germline V gene (reference sequence) yields LGHDT for CDR1 and YNNKEL for CDR2. Libraries of naive CD8 T cells were built from about 20,000 to 1,000,000 sorted cells, with 10%, 30% or 50% of the purified RNA used. On a BD FACSAria II, naive CD8 T cells were FACS-sorted as CD8+CD4-CCR7+CD45RA+ and collected into RLT Plus buffer. To test detection sensitivity, Jurkat RNA equivalent to roughly nine TCR copies was spiked into samples of roughly 18,000-1,100,000 naive CD8 T cells. CD8 T cells were enriched using RosetteSep CD8+ T Cell Enrichment Cocktail and Ficoll-Paque, and the enriched cells then underwent ACK red cell lysis. On this clonotype itself: Its target antigen remains unknown. One end of the junction varies from germline; a read error may be responsible.

Receptor amplification or capture employed PCR. Sequencing relied on a NextSeq 500. Bulk TCR libraries were prepared as previously described, using TCR primers listed in Table S5. Total RNA was purified with the Qiagen AllPrep DNA/RNA kit. Before any analysis, reads coming from multiple sequencing runs of the same library were combined into one pool. In the authors' own workflow: Only reads with exact TCR constant sequence were kept, trimmed to 150 nt, and grouped by their 12-nt molecular barcodes. Reads within each barcode group were sub-clustered using a 15% Levenshtein threshold, and quality-weighted consensus sequences were constructed for each RNA molecule. Non-functional sequences were discarded, and so were lower-count sequences lying one edit away from another sequence. Based on fitting two negative binomial distributions, any barcode sub-cluster with under 20% of the maximum read count was discarded. TCRdb trimmed public reads at Q25 via fastp, called clones via MiXCR and kept in-frame beta chains. CDR3 protein duplicates are merged, each entry listing the most common genes and DNA. The V and J calls and clone size are TCRdb's, not the authors'. This sample holds some 89,000 distinct CDR3 sequences; roughly a quarter were observed only once. Clones ranked in the top ten supply about 0.99% of the sample.

Sequencing used naive CD8+ T cells from blood, with Jurkat cell RNA spiked in. This specimen's cell subset or site label, interpreted: FACS-sorted CD8+CD4-CCR7+CD45RA+ naive T cells. The chain employs TRBV3-1 and TRBJ2-5, with 10 bases matching TRBD2. The TCR was taken from a human donor in good health. Some libraries in this study had Jurkat cell RNA spiked in. The DNA sequence follows: TGTGCCAGCAGCCAATTTAGCGGGGGGTTCCAAGAGACCCAGTGCTTC. This encodes CASSQFSGGFQETQCF.